The next 23 T cell receptor beta chains were all read from a single sample in a study of blood T cell repertoires in COVID-19 (dated by TCRdb to about 2020). The library was prepared using the immunoSEQ multiplex PCR assay. In TCRdb, the immuneACCESS table is reduced to in-frame sequences with V and J assigned. These tables do not hold every clone; where another copy was compared, an unresolved V gene accounts for under half, and the others remain unexplained. This sample gives about 64,000 clones in total; around 90% of them show up just once. Less than 9.5% of the sample is taken by the ten largest. Sample: peripheral blood. These receptors came from a woman aged 80 or over with active COVID-19.

This CDR3 is CASSQYRGTGNTIYF. CDR3 DNA: TGTGCCAGCAGCCAATACAGGGGAACCGGAAACACCATATATTTT. The V call is TRBV3-1 (or the pseudogene TRBV3-2), the J call TRBJ1-3; 7 bases are a match to TRBD1. The germline V gene encodes CDR1 LGHDT and CDR2 YNNKEL (reference sequence). The CDR3 has 15 amino acids. V was pared by 2 bases and J by 4 bases, with 5 bases of the junction left unmatched.

Only one count was recorded for this clone. This rearrangement joins TRBV29-1 to TRBJ2-3, with 11 bases aligning to TRBD2. J gave up 4 bases and V 5 bases, and 5 bases lay outside the gene matches. The CDR3 is 14 residues long. The germline CDR1 and CDR2 sequences are SQVTM and ANQGSEA. Written as DNA, the CDR3 is TGCAGCGTTACTCTAGCGGGGGGTTCAGATACGCAGTATTTT. Protein product: CSVTLAGGSDTQYF.

V is TRBV13 and J is TRBJ2-5; a possible D gene is TRBD1 (6 bases). This CDR3 has 13 amino acids. CDR1 PRHDT and CDR2 FYEKMQ come from the germline V gene (reference sequence). V lost 5 bases and J 2 bases, leaving 9 bases between the germline ends. The CDR3 bases are TGTGCCAGCAGCACAGACAGGCAAGAGACCCAGTACTTC. It is translated as CASSTDRQETQYF.

V is TRBV15 and J is TRBJ2-3; D uncertain. The ends were cut back, 0 bases at V and 3 bases at J, with 4 bases in the middle. CDR3 length: 13 residues. CDR1 and CDR2 (germline): LNHNV, YYDKDF (reference sequence). The CDR3 DNA follows: TGTGCCACCAGCAGAGATCCTACAGATACGCAGTATTTT. It translates to CATSRDPTDTQYF. Full variable domain (rest looked up from reference TRBV15 and TRBJ2-3): DAMVIQNPRYQVTQFGKPVTLSCSQTLNHNVMYWYQQKSSQAPKLLFHYYDKDFNNEADTPDNFQSRRPNTSFCFLDIRSPGLGDTAMYLCATSRDPTDTQYFGPGTRLTVL.

This chain uses TRBV27 with TRBJ2-3, with 9 bases matching TRBD2. This CDR3 has 16 residues. In germline, CDR1 is MNHEY, CDR2 SMNVEV (reference sequence). V shed 4 bases and J 3 bases; nucleotides not matched to a gene: 8. CDR3 nucleotide sequence: TGTGCCAGCAGTTCCGAAAGACTAGCGGTTACAGATACGCAGTATTTT. Translation gives CASSSERLAVTDTQYF.

The chain couples TRBV18 to TRBJ2-1, with D possibly TRBD2 on 7 matching bases. CDR1 is KGHSH and CDR2 is LQKENI in the germline V gene. The V end lost 3 bases, the J end lost 5 bases, and 14 bases lay between the germline ends. There are 15 residues in the CDR3. CDR3 in amino acids: CASSPGSGTHNEQFF. The CDR3 region has the DNA TGTGCCAGCTCACCCGGGAGCGGGACACACAATGAGCAGTTCTTC.

The rearrangement joins TRBV5-1 to TRBJ2-7, with 10 bases aligning to TRBD2. Losses at the gene ends were 2 bases for V and 1 base for J; bases not matched to a gene: 6. Germline CDR1 is SGHRS and CDR2 is YFSETQ. The CDR3 spans 16 residues. In DNA form, the CDR3 reads TGCGCCAGCAGCTTTACTAGCGGGATCGGATCCTACGAGCAGTACTTC. Translating gives CASSFTSGIGSYEQYF.

V gene TRBV28 combines with J gene TRBJ1-1; D is undetermined. Trimming cost V 3 bases and J 2 bases, with 10 bases left between them. Germline assignment: CDR1 MDHEN and CDR2 SYDVKM. This CDR3 contains 14 residues. The CDR3 region is CASSLALGNTEAFF. The CDR3 DNA sequence: TGTGCCAGCAGTTTGGCACTAGGCAACACTGAAGCTTTCTTT.

J is TRBJ2-1 and V is TRBV2, with D uncertain. This CDR3 region has 13 residues. Trimming removed 7 bases at V and 6 bases at J, with 13 bases between. CDR1 is SNHLY, CDR2 FYNNEI, per germline. The CDR3 reads CASKAMVRNEQFF. CDR3 bases: TGTGCCAGCAAAGCGATGGTGCGCAATGAGCAGTTCTTC. The full variable domain, its missing parts supplied by reference TRBV2 and TRBJ2-1, is EPEVTQTPSHQVTQMGQEVILRCVPISNHLYFYWYRQILGQKVEFLVSFYNNEISEKSEIFDDQFSVERPDGSNFTLKIRSTKLEDSAMYFCASKAMVRNEQFFGPGTRLTVL.

The chain employs TRBV9 and TRBJ1-3; a weak D match, TRBD1 (6 bases). V shed 4 bases and J shed 5 bases, with 13 bases lying between them. The germline gives CDR1 SGDLS, CDR2 YYNGEE. This CDR3 has 14 amino acids. CDR3 sequence (DNA): TGTGCCAGCAGCCCGGACGGACAGAGAAACACCATATATTTT. This encodes CASSPDGQRNTIYF.

The chain employs TRBV6-1 and TRBJ2-3; D might be TRBD2 (5 bases). Looked up from germline, CDR1 is MNHNS and CDR2 is SASEGT. Trimming shortened V by 4 bases and J by 2 bases, and 16 bases separated the two germline ends. CDR3 length equals 16 residues. The CDR3 loop reads CASSAQSAEVTDTQYF. The CDR3 nucleotides read TGTGCCAGCAGTGCCCAGAGCGCGGAGGTCACAGATACGCAGTATTTT.

The gene calls are TRBV19 and TRBJ2-2; 7 bases agree with TRBD1. The CDR3 is 15 amino acids. The ends lost 7 bases at V and 1 base at J; junction bases unmatched: 6. Looked up from germline, CDR1 is LNHDA and CDR2 is SQIVND (reference sequence). The CDR3 is CASIPGTVNTGELFF. CDR3 nucleotides: TGTGCCAGTATTCCCGGGACAGTGAACACCGGGGAGCTGTTTTTT.

The V call is TRBV29-1, the J call TRBJ2-5; TRBD1 agrees at 7 bases. The ends lost 0 bases at V and 5 bases at J; junction bases unmatched: 9. The CDR3 totals 15 residues. Germline CDR1 reads SQVTM; CDR2 reads ANQGSEA. CDR3 sequence reads: CSVEDRAGGRETQYF. The DNA for the CDR3 is TGCAGCGTTGAAGATCGGGCAGGGGGTCGGGAGACCCAGTACTTC.

This chain connects TRBV3-1 (or the pseudogene TRBV3-2) to TRBJ2-1; no reliable D call. Germline lookup yields CDR1 LGHDT and CDR2 YNNKEL (reference sequence). With 4 bases removed from V and 4 bases from J, the gap between germline ends came to 2 bases. This CDR3 contains 11 residues. The CDR3 spells CASSLYNEQFF. The CDR3 DNA is TGTGCCAGCAGCCTATACAATGAGCAGTTCTTC.

The chain carries TRBV19 and TRBJ2-2, with 7 bases fitting TRBD2. Looked up from germline, CDR1 is LNHDA and CDR2 is SQIVND (reference sequence). Unmatched junction bases numbered 8, after V lost 3 bases and J lost 7 bases. The CDR3 extends over 15 amino acids. The CDR3, as DNA: TGTGCCAGTAGTATGGCGGCGGGAGAAGGCGGGGAGCTGTTTTTT. Amino acid sequence: CASSMAAGEGGELFF.

This chain connects TRBV11-2 to TRBJ2-7; D possibly corresponds to TRBD2 (6 bases). The CDR3 length is 14 residues. Between the trimmed V and J ends, which lost 1 base and 3 bases, there was a span of 10 bases. Germline-derived CDR1 and CDR2 are SGHAT and FQNNGV. CDR3 residues: CASSLGLANYEQYF. For the CDR3, the DNA is TGTGCCAGCAGCTTAGGTCTAGCGAACTACGAGCAGTACTTC.

V gene TRBV9 combines with J gene TRBJ2-1, with D tentatively TRBD2 (6 bases). V gave up 2 bases and J gave up 1 base, with 10 bases separating them. The CDR3 spans 15 residues. Per the germline V gene, CDR1 is SGDLS and CDR2 is YYNGEE. This chain's CDR3 is CASSVEEGSYNEQFF. In DNA, the CDR3 is TGTGCCAGCAGCGTCGAGGAGGGATCCTACAATGAGCAGTTCTTC.

The chain links TRBV5-6 to TRBJ1-1, with D maybe TRBD1 (5 bases). The V and J ends lost 4 bases and 3 bases respectively, with 13 bases between them. The CDR3 runs to 14 residues. Looked up from germline, CDR1 is SGHDT and CDR2 is YYEEEE. The CDR3 here is CASSPVGRDTEAFF. The CDR3 bases are TGTGCCAGCAGCCCGGTGGGCAGGGACACTGAAGCTTTCTTT.

This clone was recorded once. The chain uses TRBV18 and TRBJ2-3; TRBD2 might be the D (6 bases). Trimming took 6 bases from V and 14 from J, leaving 18 bases between them. The germline gives CDR1 KGHSH, CDR2 LQKENI. CDR3 length equals 12 residues. CDR3: CASSVRDSSAYF. The CDR3 DNA sequence: TGTGCCAGCTCGGTCCGGGACTCGTCGGCGTATTTT.

CDR3 sequence reads: CASSQDLTGNGYTF. CDR3 nucleotide sequence: TGTGCCAGCAGCCAAGACCTGACAGGGAATGGCTACACCTTC. The J gene is TRBJ1-2, the V gene TRBV3-1 (or the pseudogene TRBV3-2), with 7 bases matching TRBD1. V shed 0 bases and J 6 bases; nucleotides not matched to a gene: 4. Germline CDR1 reads LGHDT; CDR2 reads YNNKEL (reference sequence). CDR3 length: 14 residues.

This rearrangement joins TRBV7-2 to TRBJ2-5, with D perhaps matching TRBD1 (6 bases). Germline V gene data show CDR1 as SGHTA and CDR2 as FQGNSA. This CDR3 spans 13 amino acids. V was trimmed by 3 bases and J by 4 bases, leaving 9 bases between them. This CDR3 reads CASSFGGAETQYF. The CDR3 DNA is TGTGCCAGCAGCTTTGGGGGCGCAGAGACCCAGTACTTC.

This clone occurred a few times. This sample also contains other DNA sequences that code for the same CDR3. This chain uses TRBV4-1 with TRBJ2-1; 9 nucleotides agree with TRBD1. Trimming at V came to 3 bases and at J to 6 bases, leaving 15 bases not matched to a gene. The CDR3 totals 18 residues. Germline V gives CDR1 MGHRA, CDR2 YSYEKL. The CDR3 is CASSHLNNPGQGLNEQFF. Here the CDR3 DNA reads TGCGCCAGCAGCCACCTCAACAACCCGGGACAGGGTCTCAATGAGCAGTTCTTC.

This clone was seen just once. The rearrangement joins TRBV29-1 to TRBJ1-1; possible D gene TRBD1, 5 bases. V was shortened by 4 bases and J by 10 bases, with 25 bases between the two germline ends. The germline CDR1 and CDR2 sequences are SQVTM and ANQGSEA. This CDR3 is 15 amino acids long. The CDR3 protein is CSVGDSGIGGVIAFF. CDR3 nucleotides: TGCAGCGTTGGGGACTCAGGTATCGGGGGTGTGATAGCTTTCTTT.